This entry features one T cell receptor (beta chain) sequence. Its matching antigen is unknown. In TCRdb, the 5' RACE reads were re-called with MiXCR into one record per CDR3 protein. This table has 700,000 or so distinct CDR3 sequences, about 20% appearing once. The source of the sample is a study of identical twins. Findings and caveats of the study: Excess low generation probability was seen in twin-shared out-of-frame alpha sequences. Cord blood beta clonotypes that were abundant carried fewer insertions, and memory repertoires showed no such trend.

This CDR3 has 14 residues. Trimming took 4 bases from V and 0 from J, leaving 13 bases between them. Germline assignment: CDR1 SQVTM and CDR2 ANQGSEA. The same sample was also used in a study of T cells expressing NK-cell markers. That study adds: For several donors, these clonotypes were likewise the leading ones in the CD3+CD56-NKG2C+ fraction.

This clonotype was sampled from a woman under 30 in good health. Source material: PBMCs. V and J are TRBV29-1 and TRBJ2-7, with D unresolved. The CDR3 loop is CSVAPSYISYEQYF. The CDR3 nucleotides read TGCAGCGTTGCCCCCTCGTACATCTCCTACGAGCAGTACTTC.